This paragraph covers one TCR beta chain sequence. This clonotype is medium-sized (0.01 to 0.1%). No base-level quality is on record; no much larger clone is a single base apart. This entry comes from a study of T cells after yellow fever vaccination (dated by TCRdb to 2018 to 2020). General notes on the study: Using CD3, CD45RA, CCR7 and CD95 staining, memory subsets (EM, EMRA, CM and Tscm) were sorted on a BD FACS Aria III. Libraries from fractions with low cell numbers were prepared with the SMART-Seq v4 Ultra Low Input RNA kit. To follow T-cell clones before and after both primary and booster YFV17D yellow fever vaccination, bulk TCR alpha and beta repertoires underwent longitudinal sequencing. Two healthy male donors, one aged 18 to 30 and one aged 30 to 40 years, made up the cohort. Bulk PBMC replicates and cell subsets were isolated from blood drawn at multiple timepoints before and after both primary and secondary immunization. Sorting of memory subsets took place on days 0, 15 and 45 and at 18 months after primary vaccination, as well as on days 0, 15 and 45 after the 30-year booster.

Sequencing used an Illumina NovaSeq 6000. TCR cDNA was made using 5'RACE template switching, a step that added a universal primer site and unique molecular identifiers. cDNA synthesis was primed from both the TCR alpha and TCR beta constant segments. Library amplification involved two PCR steps, and the second step added sample barcodes and sequencing adapters. Sequencing of libraries was performed on Illumina HiSeq 2500 (2x100 bp) or NovaSeq (2x150 bp). In the paper's pipeline: MIGEC was used to demultiplex reads and collapse the reads into UMI consensus sequences, and MiXCR was used for V(D)J alignment. Clonotypes responding to the vaccine were identified with edgeR on replicate PBMC samples, with the criteria of FDR below 0.01 and a log2 fold change above 5 up to day 15. Each bulk clonotype was labeled CD4 or CD8 based on which sequenced repertoire, CD4 or CD8, contained the clonotype at higher abundance. To estimate the distribution of each clone across memory phenotypes, clonotype frequencies in memory subsets were weighted by FACS-sorted cell numbers. Using fastp at Q25 and MiXCR, TCRdb reprocessed the public reads and kept productive beta chains. Each record represents a unique CDR3 protein, reported with the most common genes and DNA among its rows. TCRdb's processing, not the authors', yielded these V and J calls. The table for this sample lists 13,000 to 15,000 distinct CDR3 sequences; under 7.5% of them were counted only once. Clones ranked in the top ten supply less than 2% of the sample.

The treatment or condition label for this specimen denotes: live attenuated yellow fever vaccine strain. PBMCs were isolated from peripheral blood using a standard Ficoll-Paque protocol. RNA from sorted memory subsets was extracted with the RNeasy Micro Kit. What the research found in general, with its limitations: On day 0, almost all vaccine-responding clonotypes were below detection in the sorted memory subsets. A small share of clonotypes was detected in both CD4 and CD8 compartments, with the overlap likely arising from convergent recombination. Because only a couple of donors were included in the study, the extent to which the findings can be generalized is limited. FACS-sorted repertoires could contain abundant contaminating clonotypes from the bulk population, so computational filtering was required. After the booster, most of the clones that had expanded following primary vaccination were detected again (around 97% of CD4 and 85% to 90% of CD8), which suggests that memory was broadly maintained. Compared with the primary T-cell response, the secondary T-cell response was faster but weaker, reaching its peak on day 5 rather than on day 15.

CDR1 and CDR2 are drawn from the germline V gene: MDHEN, SYDVKM. Including cysteine and phenylalanine, the CDR3 has 15 amino acids. Just CDR3 DNA is preserved here, 45 bases in frame from base 1. Cut back by 8 bases and 0 bases, the V and J ends lie 15 bases apart. Sequences were derived from PBMCs, either bulk or a sorted T-cell subset (CD4+, CD8+, memory, or dextramer-sorted; not recorded which), sampled on the day of the yellow fever booster vaccination. The chain links TRBV28 with TRBJ2-3, with the identity of the D gene unclear. This receptor was identified in a man younger than 30 who received the YFV17D yellow fever vaccine. The DNA reads as follows: TGTGCCAGCTCCATTGCTGCGTCTAGCACAGATACGCAGTATTTT. Translated, it reads CASSIAASSTDTQYF. The full variable domain, completed from the reference TRBV28 and TRBJ2-3 proteins outside the CDR3, reads DVKVTQSSRYLVKRTGEKVFLECVQDMDHENMFWYRQDPGLGLRLIYFSYDVKMKEKGDIPEGYSVSREKKERFSLILESASTNQTSMYLCASSIAASSTDTQYFGPGTRLTVL.